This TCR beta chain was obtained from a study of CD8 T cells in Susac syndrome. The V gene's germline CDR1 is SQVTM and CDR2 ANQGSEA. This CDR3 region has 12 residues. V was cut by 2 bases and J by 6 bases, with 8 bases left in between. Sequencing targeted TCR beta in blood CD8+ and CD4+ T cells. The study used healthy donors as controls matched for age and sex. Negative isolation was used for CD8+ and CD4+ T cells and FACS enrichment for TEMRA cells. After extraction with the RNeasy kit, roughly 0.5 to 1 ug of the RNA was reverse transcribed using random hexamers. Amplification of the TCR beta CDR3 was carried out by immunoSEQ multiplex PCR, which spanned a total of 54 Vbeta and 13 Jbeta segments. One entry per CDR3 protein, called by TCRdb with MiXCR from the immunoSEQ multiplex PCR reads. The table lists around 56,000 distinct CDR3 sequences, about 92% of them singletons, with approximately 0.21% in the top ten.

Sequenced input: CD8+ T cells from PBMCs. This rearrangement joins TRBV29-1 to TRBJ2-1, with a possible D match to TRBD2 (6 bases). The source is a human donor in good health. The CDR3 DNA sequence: TGCAGCGTTGAACCCGGGAGCAATGAGCAGTTCTTC. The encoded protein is CSVEPGSNEQFF.